Following are 6 T cell receptor beta chains from one sample sequenced in a study of shared clonotypes between healthy human individuals. The table came from immunoSEQ multiplex PCR; TCRdb's copy has only in-frame clones and leaves some out. Among some 550,000 clones listed, roughly 97% were seen once. The sequencing sample was made of naive CD4+ T cells sorted from blood. Described subset: CD45RA+ positively selected. These receptors all stem from a young woman in good health.

V gene TRBV28 combines with J gene TRBJ1-5; D unclear. Germline V CDR1 and CDR2: MDHEN, SYDVKM. CDR3 length equals 12 residues. The germline V and J ends were trimmed by 4 bases and 8 bases, with 9 bases remaining between them. CDR3 DNA: TGTGCCAGCAGTTCTGCCGTGGAGCCCCAGCATTTT. Translated, it gives CASSSAVEPQHF. Drawing the rest from reference TRBV28 and TRBJ1-5, the complete variable domain is DVKVTQSSRYLVKRTGEKVFLECVQDMDHENMFWYRQDPGLGLRLIYFSYDVKMKEKGDIPEGYSVSREKKERFSLILESASTNQTSMYLCASSSAVEPQHFGDGTRLSIL.

The chain recombines TRBV7-9 with TRBJ1-2; TRBD1 matches 8 bases. This CDR3 region has 16 residues. Looked up from germline, CDR1 is SEHNR and CDR2 is FQNEAQ (reference sequence). V gave up 6 bases and J gave up 6 bases; unmatched junction bases: 15. The CDR3 DNA is TGTGCCAGCAGACTTCAGGGGGCGGCAATCCATAATGGCTACACCTTC. It encodes CASRLQGAAIHNGYTF.

V and J are TRBV7-8 and TRBJ1-1, with D unresolved. The germline V gene encodes CDR1 SGHVS and CDR2 FQNEAQ. V was pared by 7 bases and J by 1 base, with 16 bases between. This CDR3 contains 15 residues. The CDR3 loop reads CASNPMRNWNTEAFF. The CDR3 DNA reads TGTGCCAGCAATCCCATGAGGAATTGGAACACTGAAGCTTTCTTT.

The rearrangement uses TRBV10-1 and TRBJ2-1; 9 bases agree with TRBD1. Germline values: CDR1 WNHNN, CDR2 SYGVQD (reference sequence). The CDR3 length is 16 residues. J gave up 10 bases and V 2 bases, and 12 bases lay outside the gene matches. CDR3 residues: CASSEPRTGAGVEQFF. As DNA, the CDR3 is TGCGCCAGCAGTGAGCCCAGGACAGGGGCGGGGGTCGAGCAGTTCTTC.

This chain uses TRBV27 with TRBJ1-1; D is unresolved. Germline-derived CDR1 and CDR2 are MNHEY and SMNVEV (reference sequence). This CDR3 is 19 amino acids long. V was pared by 0 bases and J by 1 base, with 21 bases between. This CDR3 reads CASSLSRFIRKQKNTEAFF. The CDR3 DNA reads as TGTGCCAGCAGTTTATCGCGTTTTATTCGGAAACAGAAGAACACTGAAGCTTTCTTT.

This clone was seen a single time. The CDR3: CASSLSRTGGFSTDTQYF. The CDR3 DNA is TGTGCCAGCAGCCTAAGCCGGACAGGGGGCTTTAGCACAGATACGCAGTATTTT. V and J are TRBV11-2 and TRBJ2-3, with 11 bases matching TRBD1. V lost 5 bases to trimming and J lost 0 bases; unmatched junction nucleotides: 10. From germline, CDR1 is SGHAT and CDR2 FQNNGV. The CDR3 extends over 18 amino acids. Full variable domain (outside the CDR3, taken from reference TRBV11-2 and TRBJ2-3): EAGVAQSPRYKIIEKRQSVAFWCNPISGHATLYWYQQILGQGPKLLIQFQNNGVVDDSQLPKDRFSAERLKGVDSTLKIQPAKLEDSAVYLCASSLSRTGGFSTDTQYFGPGTRLTVL.